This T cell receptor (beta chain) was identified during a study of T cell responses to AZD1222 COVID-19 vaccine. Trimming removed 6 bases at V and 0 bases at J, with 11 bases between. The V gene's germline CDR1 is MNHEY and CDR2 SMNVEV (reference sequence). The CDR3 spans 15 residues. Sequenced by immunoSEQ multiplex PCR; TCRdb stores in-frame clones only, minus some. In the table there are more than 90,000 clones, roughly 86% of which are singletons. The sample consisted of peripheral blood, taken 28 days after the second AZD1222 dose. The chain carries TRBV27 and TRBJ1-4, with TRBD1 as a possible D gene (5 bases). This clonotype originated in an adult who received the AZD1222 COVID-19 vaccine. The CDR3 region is CASRHRQTTNEKLFF. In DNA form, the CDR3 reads TGTGCCAGCAGACACAGACAGACAACTAATGAAAAACTGTTTTTT.